Listed here are 6 T cell receptor beta chains from one sample, sequenced in a study of blood T cell repertoires in COVID-19. Produced via immunoSEQ multiplex PCR; TCRdb's table is partial and in-frame only. The sample shows about 360,000 clones, around 86% of them seen only once. Sequencing input: peripheral blood. All receptors derive from a human donor in a cohort sampled during active COVID-19.

The chain is built from TRBV3-1 (or the pseudogene TRBV3-2) and TRBJ1-2; 10 bases align to TRBD1. The CDR3 is 16 amino acids. Germline assignment: CDR1 LGHDT and CDR2 YNNKEL (reference sequence). Losses at the gene ends were 1 base for V and 3 bases for J; bases not matched to a gene: 5. This CDR3 is CASSQGGQGGDYGYTF. DNA of the CDR3: TGTGCCAGCAGCCAAGGTGGACAGGGGGGAGACTATGGCTACACCTTC.

The chain joins TRBV5-1 to TRBJ2-2; 7 nucleotides agree with TRBD2. Germline CDR1 and CDR2: SGHRS and YFSETQ. This CDR3 is 16 amino acids long. V shed 1 base, J shed 4 bases, and the junction held 7 bases outside the gene matches. The CDR3 here is CASSLQGGSGTGELFF. CDR3 bases: TGCGCCAGCAGCTTGCAGGGCGGGAGCGGCACCGGGGAGCTGTTTTTT. Full variable domain (rest looked up from reference TRBV5-1 and TRBJ2-2): KAGVTQTPRYLIKTRGQQVTLSCSPISGHRSVSWYQQTPGQGLQFLFEYFSETQRNKGNFPGRFSGRQFSNSRSEMNVSTLELGDSALYLCASSLQGGSGTGELFFGEGSRLTVL.

This chain uses TRBV2 with TRBJ1-5; D gene unclear. The CDR3 has 14 amino acids. The V end was cut by 6 bases, the J end by 2 bases, with 11 bases between. From germline, CDR1 is SNHLY and CDR2 FYNNEI. The CDR3 nucleotides read TGTGCCAGCAGATCCGGGATTCGCAATCAGCCCCAGCATTTT. Translation: CASRSGIRNQPQHF.

V usage is TRBV25-1 and J usage is TRBJ2-3; D is possibly TRBD2 (5 bases). CDR1 is MGHDK, CDR2 SYGVNS, per germline. V was pared by 3 bases and J by 3 bases, with 13 bases between. This CDR3 spans 15 amino acids. CDR3 bases: TGTGCCAGCAGTGACGTGAGCGGTAAGACAGATACGCAGTATTTT. Translated, it gives CASSDVSGKTDTQYF.

The rearrangement links TRBV7-9 to TRBJ2-1; 10 nucleotides align to TRBD2. After removal of 6 bases from V and 7 bases from J, the junction contained 3 bases not matched to a gene. This CDR3 contains 13 residues. Germline loops: CDR1 SEHNR, CDR2 FQNEAQ (reference sequence). CDR3: CASRSGRANEQFF. The DNA of the CDR3 is TGTGCCAGCAGAAGCGGGAGGGCTAATGAGCAGTTCTTC. Variable domain in full (rest from reference TRBV7-9 and TRBJ2-1): DTGVSQNPRHKITKRGQNVTFRCDPISEHNRLYWYRQTLGQGPEFLTYFQNEAQLEKSRLLSDRFSAERPKGSFSTLEIQRTEQGDSAMYLCASRSGRANEQFFGPGTRLTVL.

The CDR3 DNA sequence: TGTGCCAGCAGTAACAGGGGGCTTTCCTCCGGGGAGCTGTTTTTT. It yields the protein CASSNRGLSSGELFF. V usage is TRBV2 and J usage is TRBJ2-2; TRBD1 matches 9 bases. V lost 5 bases and J lost 6; bases outside the gene matches: 7. The CDR3 has 15 residues. Germline V gene data show CDR1 as SNHLY and CDR2 as FYNNEI.